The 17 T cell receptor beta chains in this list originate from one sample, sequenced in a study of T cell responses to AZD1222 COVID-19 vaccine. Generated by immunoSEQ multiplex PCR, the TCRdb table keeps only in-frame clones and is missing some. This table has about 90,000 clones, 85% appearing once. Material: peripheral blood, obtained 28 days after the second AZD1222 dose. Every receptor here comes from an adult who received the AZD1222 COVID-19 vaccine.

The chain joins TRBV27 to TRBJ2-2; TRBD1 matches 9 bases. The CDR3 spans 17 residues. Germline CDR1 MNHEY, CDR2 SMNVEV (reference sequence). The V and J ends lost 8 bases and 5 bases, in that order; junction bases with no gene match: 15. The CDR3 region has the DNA TGTGCCAGCGGACACTCGCCGGGACAGGGTTCTACCGGGGAGCTGTTTTTT. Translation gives CASGHSPGQGSTGELFF.

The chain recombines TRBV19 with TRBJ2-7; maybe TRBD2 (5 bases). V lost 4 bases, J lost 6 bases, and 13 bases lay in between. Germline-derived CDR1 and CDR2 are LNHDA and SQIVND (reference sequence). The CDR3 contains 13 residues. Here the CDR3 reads CASSTTPGSEQYF. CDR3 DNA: TGTGCCAGTAGTACTACTCCGGGGAGCGAGCAGTACTTC.

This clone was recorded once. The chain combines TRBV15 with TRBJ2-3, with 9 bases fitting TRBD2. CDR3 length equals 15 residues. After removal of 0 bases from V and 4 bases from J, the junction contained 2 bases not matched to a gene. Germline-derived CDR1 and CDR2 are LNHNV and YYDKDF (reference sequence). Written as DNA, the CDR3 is TGTGCCACCAGCAGAGAGTTAGCGGGGGCAGATACGCAGTATTTT. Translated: CATSRELAGADTQYF.

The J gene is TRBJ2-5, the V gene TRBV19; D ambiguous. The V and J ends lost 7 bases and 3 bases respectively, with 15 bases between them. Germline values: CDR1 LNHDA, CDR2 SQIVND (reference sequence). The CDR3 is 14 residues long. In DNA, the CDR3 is TGTGCCAGTATGGGGTTGGGGTTGGAAGAGACCCAGTACTTC. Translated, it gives CASMGLGLEETQYF.

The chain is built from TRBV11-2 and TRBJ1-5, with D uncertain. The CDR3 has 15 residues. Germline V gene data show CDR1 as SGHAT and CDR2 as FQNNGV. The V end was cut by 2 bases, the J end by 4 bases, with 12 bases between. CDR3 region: CASSLSTSRNQPQHF. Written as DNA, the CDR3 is TGTGCCAGCAGCTTATCTACGAGTCGGAATCAGCCCCAGCATTTT.

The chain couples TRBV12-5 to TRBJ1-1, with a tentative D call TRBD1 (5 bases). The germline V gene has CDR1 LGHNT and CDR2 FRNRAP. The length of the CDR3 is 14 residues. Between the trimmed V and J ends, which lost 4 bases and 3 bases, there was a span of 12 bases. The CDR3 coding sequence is TGTGCTAGTGGTTGGGGACCGACGGACACTGAAGCTTTCTTT. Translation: CASGWGPTDTEAFF. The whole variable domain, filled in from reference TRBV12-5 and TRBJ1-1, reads DARVTQTPRHKVTEMGQEVTMRCQPILGHNTVFWYRQTMMQGLELLAYFRNRAPLDDSGMPKDRFSAEMPDATLATLKIQPSEPRDSAVYFCASGWGPTDTEAFFGQGTRLTVV.

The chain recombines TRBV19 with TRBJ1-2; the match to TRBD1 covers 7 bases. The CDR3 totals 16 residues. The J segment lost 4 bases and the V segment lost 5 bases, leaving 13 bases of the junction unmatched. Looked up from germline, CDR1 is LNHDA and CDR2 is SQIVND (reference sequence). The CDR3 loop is CASSPPRGPLAYGYTF. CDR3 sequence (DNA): TGTGCCAGTAGTCCGCCAAGGGGGCCTCTAGCCTATGGCTACACCTTC.

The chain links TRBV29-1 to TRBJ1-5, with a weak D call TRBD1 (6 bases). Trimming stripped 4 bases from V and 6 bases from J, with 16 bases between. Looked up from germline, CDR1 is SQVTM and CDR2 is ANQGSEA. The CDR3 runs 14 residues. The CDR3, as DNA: TGCAGCGTTGCGGACAGCCCGGCGGGTCAGCCCCAGCATTTT. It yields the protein CSVADSPAGQPQHF.

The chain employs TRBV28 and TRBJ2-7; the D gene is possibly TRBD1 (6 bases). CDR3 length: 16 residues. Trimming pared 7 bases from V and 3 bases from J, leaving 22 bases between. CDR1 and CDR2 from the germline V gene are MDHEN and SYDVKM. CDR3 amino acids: CASIGVGPGQNYEQYF. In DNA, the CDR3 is TGTGCCAGCATTGGGGTAGGTCCCGGACAGAACTACGAGCAGTACTTC.

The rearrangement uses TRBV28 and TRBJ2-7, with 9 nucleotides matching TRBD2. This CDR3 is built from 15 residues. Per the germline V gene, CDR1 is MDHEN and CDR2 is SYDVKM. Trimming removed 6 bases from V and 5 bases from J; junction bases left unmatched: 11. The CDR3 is CASRGSGGSTDEQYF. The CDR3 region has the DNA TGTGCCAGCAGGGGTAGCGGGGGATCCACGGACGAGCAGTACTTC.

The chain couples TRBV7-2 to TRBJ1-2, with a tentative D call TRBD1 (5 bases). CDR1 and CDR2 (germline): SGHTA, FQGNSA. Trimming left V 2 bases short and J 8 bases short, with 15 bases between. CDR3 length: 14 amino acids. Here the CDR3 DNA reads TGTGCCAGCAGCTTATCCCAGGGAGGAGCCGGCTACACCTTC. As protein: CASSLSQGGAGYTF.

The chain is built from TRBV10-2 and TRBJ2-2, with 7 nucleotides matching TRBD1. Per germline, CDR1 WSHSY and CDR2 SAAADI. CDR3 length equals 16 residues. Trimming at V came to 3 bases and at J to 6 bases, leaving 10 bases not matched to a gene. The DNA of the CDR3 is TGCGCCAGCAGTGAACCGGGACAGCGGTTGGCCGGGGAGCTGTTTTTT. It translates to CASSEPGQRLAGELFF.

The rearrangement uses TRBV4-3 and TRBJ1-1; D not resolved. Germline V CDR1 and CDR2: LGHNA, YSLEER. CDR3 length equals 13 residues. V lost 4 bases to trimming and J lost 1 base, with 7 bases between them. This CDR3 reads CASSRGRNTEAFF. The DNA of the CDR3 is TGCGCCAGCAGCCGTGGACGGAACACTGAAGCTTTCTTT.

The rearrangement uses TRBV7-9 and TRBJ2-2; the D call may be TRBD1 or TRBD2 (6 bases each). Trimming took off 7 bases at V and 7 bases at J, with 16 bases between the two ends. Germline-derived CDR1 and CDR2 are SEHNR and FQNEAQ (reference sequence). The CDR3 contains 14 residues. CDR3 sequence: CASIMWGADGELFF. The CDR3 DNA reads TGTGCCAGCATCATGTGGGGGGCCGACGGGGAGCTGTTTTTT.

CDR3 loop: CASSLSSGGGGTQYF. Written as DNA, the CDR3 is TGTGCCAGCAGCTTATCGTCCGGAGGGGGGGGGACCCAGTACTTC. The gene calls are TRBV7-8 and TRBJ2-5, with D possibly matching TRBD2 (7 bases). With 2 bases removed from V and 7 bases from J, the gap between germline ends came to 17 bases. The CDR3 contains 15 residues. Germline V lookup: CDR1 SGHVS, CDR2 FQNEAQ.

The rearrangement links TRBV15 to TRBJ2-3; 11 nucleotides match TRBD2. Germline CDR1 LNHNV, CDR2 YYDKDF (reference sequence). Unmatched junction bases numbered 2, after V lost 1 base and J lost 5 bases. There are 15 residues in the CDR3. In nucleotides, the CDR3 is TGTGCCACCAGCAGAGGGCTAGCGGGAGGAGATACGCAGTATTTT. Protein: CATSRGLAGGDTQYF.

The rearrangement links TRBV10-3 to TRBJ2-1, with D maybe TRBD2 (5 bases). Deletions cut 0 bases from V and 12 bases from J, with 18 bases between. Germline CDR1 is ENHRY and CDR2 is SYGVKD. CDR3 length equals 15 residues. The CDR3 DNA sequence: TGTGCCATCAGTGAGTCATTCGGAGCGGCGGATCTGCAGTTCTTC. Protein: CAISESFGAADLQFF.